Listed below are T cell receptor beta chains from one sample, sequenced in a study of cytomegalovirus exposure and HLA in healthy donors. TCRdb keeps only in-frame clones here, not all; method: immunoSEQ multiplex PCR. The table records some 150,000 clones, approximately 70% of them present only once. Sequenced sample: PBMCs. All receptors derive from a young woman in good health and CMV-seronegative. The CDR3 runs from the conserved cysteine through the conserved F or W. D genes are given only for firm matches. Only some rows state a clone size, as once, few, many or a class for expanded clones.

V	J	size	D	CDR3	DNA
TRBV19	TRBJ2-3	-	TRBD2	CASSEREGDTQYF	TGTGCCAGTAGTGAGCGGGAAGGGGATACGCAGTATTTT
TRBV27	TRBJ2-7	few	TRBD2	CASTRTSGFYEQYF	TGTGCCAGCACCAGGACTAGCGGGTTCTACGAGCAGTACTTC
TRBV10-3	TRBJ1-4	few	-	CAISKGGVEEKLFF	TGTGCCATCAGTAAAGGGGGGGTTGAGGAAAAACTGTTTTTT
TRBV7-9	TRBJ2-1	few	-	CASSLTLRSSSYNEQFF	TGTGCCAGCAGCTTAACGTTGCGGTCCAGCTCCTACAATGAGCAGTTCTTC
TRBV10-3	TRBJ1-5	many	TRBD1	CAISRTGAENQPQHF	TGTGCCATCAGCAGGACAGGGGCCGAAAATCAGCCCCAGCATTTT
TRBV11-3	TRBJ2-2	-	-	CASSLRGGAANTGELFF	TGTGCCAGCAGCTTGAGGGGGGGGGCGGCGAACACCGGGGAGCTGTTTTTT
TRBV5-1	TRBJ1-1	-	-	CASSRDTEAFF	TGCGCCAGCAGCCGAGACACTGAAGCTTTCTTT
TRBV18	TRBJ1-2	-	-	CASSPNAGTPTNYGYTF	TGTGCCAGCTCACCAAATGCTGGGACACCTACTAACTATGGCTACACCTTC
TRBV5-1	TRBJ1-1	few	-	CASSLGSINTEAFF	TGCGCCAGCAGCTTGGGAAGCATTAACACTGAAGCTTTCTTT
TRBV9	TRBJ1-2	-	-	CASSVVPDSNYGYTF	TGTGCCAGCAGCGTAGTCCCAGACTCTAACTATGGCTACACCTTC
TRBV6-6	TRBJ2-7	-	-	CASSYSADSTYEQYF	TGTGCCAGCAGTTACTCGGCCGACAGTACCTACGAGCAGTACTTC
TRBV28	TRBJ2-7	-	-	CAAVTGDEQYF	TGTGCCGCCGTCACGGGGGACGAGCAGTACTTC
TRBV6-5	TRBJ2-7	-	-	CASLGVGSGSYEQYF	TGTGCCAGCCTAGGGGTAGGTAGCGGATCCTACGAGCAGTACTTC
TRBV18	TRBJ1-3	once	TRBD1	CASSSQQGESGNTIYF	TGTGCCAGCTCATCTCAACAGGGGGAGTCTGGAAACACCATATATTTT
TRBV10-3	TRBJ1-1	-	-	CAISESLLLAEAFF	TGTGCCATCAGTGAGTCACTACTTCTGGCTGAAGCTTTCTTT
TRBV15	TRBJ2-1	-	TRBD1	CATSRGRDSKDNEQFF	TGTGCCACCAGCAGAGGAAGGGACAGTAAAGACAATGAGCAGTTCTTC
TRBV29-1	TRBJ1-1	-	-	CSVARQINTEAFF	TGCAGCGTGGCAAGACAGATCAACACTGAAGCTTTCTTT
TRBV4-2	TRBJ1-1	-	-	CASSQGQLNTEAFF	TGTGCCAGCAGCCAAGGTCAGTTGAACACTGAAGCTTTCTTT
TRBV2	TRBJ2-3	-	TRBD1	CASSGRGGGTDTQYF	TGTGCCAGCAGTGGCAGAGGGGGCGGGACAGATACGCAGTATTTT
TRBV11-2	TRBJ1-1	-	-	CASSLRRGEAFF	TGTGCCAGCAGCTTACGTAGGGGTGAAGCTTTCTTT
TRBV10-3	TRBJ2-1	-	-	CAISEQYNEQFF	TGTGCCATCAGTGAACAGTACAATGAGCAGTTCTTC
TRBV13	TRBJ2-1	-	TRBD2	CASNRGGAPYNEQFF	TGTGCCAGCAACCGCGGGGGGGCGCCCTACAATGAGCAGTTCTTC
TRBV15	TRBJ1-2	-	-	CATSRAGLAGYTF	TGTGCCACCAGCAGAGCCGGGTTGGCTGGCTACACCTTC